This T cell receptor (beta chain) was identified in a study of blood T cell repertoires in COVID-19. Data came from immunoSEQ multiplex PCR; TCRdb stores just in-frame clones and leaves some out. Among 80,000 to 100,000 clones listed, 90% were seen once. This CDR3 contains 17 residues. V lost 5 bases, J lost 2 bases, and 22 bases lay in between. From germline, CDR1 is MNHEY and CDR2 SVGEGT. The receptor was derived from a man aged 60 to 75 with acute or convalescent COVID-19. This chain connects TRBV6-2 or TRBV6-3 to TRBJ2-7; tentatively, D is TRBD1 (6 bases). Sequencing was performed on peripheral blood. DNA of the CDR3: TGTGCCAGCAGTGGTTTGTCCGGGACACCACCGACCTACGAGCAGTACTTC. Its translation is CASSGLSGTPPTYEQYF.